The present TCR beta chain was sequenced within a study of T cells in tumors after PD-1 blockade. A few counts support this clone. The J segment lost 5 bases and the V segment lost 2 bases, leaving 5 bases of the junction unmatched. Germline V gene lookup returns CDR1 MDHEN and CDR2 SYDVKM. This CDR3 has 16 residues. TCRdb's copy holds only in-frame clones and misses some; the assay was immunoSEQ multiplex PCR. Among almost 8,500 clones listed, roughly 60% were seen once. The time point is: second of two post-therapy site-matched biopsies around two months apart. The clonotype originates from a human donor with basal cell carcinoma. Sequenced here: tumor tissue, sampled after anti-PD-1 treatment. This sequence joins TRBV28 and TRBJ2-3; 12 nucleotides match TRBD2. CDR3 sequence (DNA): TGTGCCAGCAGTTTAGAGTCTAGCGGGGGGGTAGATACGCAGTATTTT. Protein sequence: CASSLESSGGVDTQYF.